This record concerns one T cell receptor (beta chain) sequence. Cohort 3 recovery required two negative PCRs, clearance, or symptom resolution. This sample stems from a study of blood T cell repertoires in COVID-19. Per the study methods: Amplification of reference gene primers provided the estimated nucleated cell counts. Only in-frame clones appear in the TCRdb table, and some are missing; sequencing was by immunoSEQ multiplex PCR. For V, J and clone size, that table is used; D and trimming come from the DNA. The sample lists about 180,000 clones, around 73% occurring once. Sequencing was performed on PBMCs or T cells enriched from blood (not recorded which). The sequence came from a woman in her fifties or sixties who had recovered from COVID-19.

CDR3 amino acids: CASSSPGSYEQYF. The CDR3 coding sequence is TGTGCCAGCAGCTCTCCGGGGTCCTACGAGCAGTACTTC. This chain joins TRBV4-2 and TRBJ2-7; possibly TRBD2 for D (5 bases). CDR1 and CDR2 from the germline V gene are LGHNA and YNFKEQ. There are 13 residues in the CDR3. V lost 5 bases to trimming and J lost 1 base, with 9 bases between them.